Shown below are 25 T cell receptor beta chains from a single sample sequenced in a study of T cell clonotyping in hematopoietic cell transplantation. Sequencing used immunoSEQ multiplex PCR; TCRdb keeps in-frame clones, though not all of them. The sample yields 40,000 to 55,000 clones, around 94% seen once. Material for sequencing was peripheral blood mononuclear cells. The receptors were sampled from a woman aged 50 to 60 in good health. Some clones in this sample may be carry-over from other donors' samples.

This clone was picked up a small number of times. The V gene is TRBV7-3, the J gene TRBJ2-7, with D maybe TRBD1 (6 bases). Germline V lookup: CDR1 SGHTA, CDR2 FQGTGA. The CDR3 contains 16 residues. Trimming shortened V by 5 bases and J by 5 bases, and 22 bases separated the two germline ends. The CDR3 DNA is TGTGCCAGCAGCCCGGGTTTCGGACAGAATCGAAACGAGCAGTACTTC. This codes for CASSPGFGQNRNEQYF.

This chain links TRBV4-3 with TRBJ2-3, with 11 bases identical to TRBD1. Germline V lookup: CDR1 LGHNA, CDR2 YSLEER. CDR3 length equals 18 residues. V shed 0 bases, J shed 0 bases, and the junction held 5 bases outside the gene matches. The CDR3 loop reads CASSQDGQGASSTDTQYF. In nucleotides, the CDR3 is TGCGCCAGCAGCCAAGATGGACAGGGGGCTTCTAGCACAGATACGCAGTATTTT.

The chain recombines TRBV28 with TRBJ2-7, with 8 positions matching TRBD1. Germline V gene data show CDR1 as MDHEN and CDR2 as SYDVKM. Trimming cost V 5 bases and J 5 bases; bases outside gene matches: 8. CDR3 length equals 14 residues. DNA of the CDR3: TGTGCCAGCAGTCCCGGGACAGGTATCGACGAGCAGTACTTC. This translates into CASSPGTGIDEQYF.

The CDR3 region is CASSLEAYSNQPQHF. CDR3 nucleotide sequence: TGTGCCAGCAGCTTAGAGGCTTATAGCAATCAGCCCCAGCATTTT. The chain carries TRBV7-8 and TRBJ1-5; no firm D call. CDR3 size: 15 residues. Trimming removed 1 base at V and 0 bases at J, with 7 bases between. CDR1 is SGHVS, CDR2 FQNEAQ, per germline. The full variable domain, completed using reference TRBV7-8 and TRBJ1-5, is GAGVSQSPRYKVAKRGQDVALRCDPISGHVSLFWYQQALGQGPEFLTYFQNEAQLDKSGLPSDRFFAERPEGSVSTLKIQRTQQEDSAVYLCASSLEAYSNQPQHFGDGTRLSIL.

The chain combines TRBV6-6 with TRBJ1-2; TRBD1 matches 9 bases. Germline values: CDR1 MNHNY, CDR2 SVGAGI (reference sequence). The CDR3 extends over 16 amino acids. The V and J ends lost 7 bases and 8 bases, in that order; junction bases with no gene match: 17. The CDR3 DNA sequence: TGTGCCAGCACCCCGGGACAGGGAGGGCATTCGGGCGGCTACACCTTC. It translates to CASTPGQGGHSGGYTF.

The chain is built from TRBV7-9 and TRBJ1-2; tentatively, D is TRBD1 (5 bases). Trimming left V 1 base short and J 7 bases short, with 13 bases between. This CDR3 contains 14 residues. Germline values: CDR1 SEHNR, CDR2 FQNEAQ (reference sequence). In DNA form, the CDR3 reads TGTGCCAGCAGCTTAGTCTCGGGGCTCGGTGGCTACACCTTC. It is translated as CASSLVSGLGGYTF.

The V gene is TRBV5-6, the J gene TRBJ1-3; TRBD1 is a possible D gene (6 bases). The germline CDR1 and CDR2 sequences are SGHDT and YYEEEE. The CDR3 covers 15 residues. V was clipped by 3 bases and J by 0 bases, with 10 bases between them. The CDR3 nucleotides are TGTGCCAGCAGCTCGACAGGAGCCTCTGGAAACACCATATATTTT. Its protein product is CASSSTGASGNTIYF.

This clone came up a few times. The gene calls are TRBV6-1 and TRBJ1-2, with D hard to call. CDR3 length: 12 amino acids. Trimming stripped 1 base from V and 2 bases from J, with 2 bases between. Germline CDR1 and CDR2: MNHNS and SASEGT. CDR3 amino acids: CASSEDNYGYTF. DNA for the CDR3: TGTGCCAGCAGTGAAGACAACTATGGCTACACCTTC.

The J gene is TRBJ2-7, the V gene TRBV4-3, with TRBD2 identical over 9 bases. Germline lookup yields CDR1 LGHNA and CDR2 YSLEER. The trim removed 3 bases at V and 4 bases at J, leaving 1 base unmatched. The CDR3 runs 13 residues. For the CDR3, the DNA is TGCGCCAGCAGCCAGGGACTAGCATACGAGCAGTACTTC. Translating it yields CASSQGLAYEQYF.

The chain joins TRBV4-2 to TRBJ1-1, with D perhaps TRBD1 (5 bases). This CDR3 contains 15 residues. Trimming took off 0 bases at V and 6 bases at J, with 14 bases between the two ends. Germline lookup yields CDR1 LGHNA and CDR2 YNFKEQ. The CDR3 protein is CASSQETGLEAEAFF. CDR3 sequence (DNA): TGTGCCAGCAGCCAAGAAACGGGGCTTGAGGCTGAAGCTTTCTTT.

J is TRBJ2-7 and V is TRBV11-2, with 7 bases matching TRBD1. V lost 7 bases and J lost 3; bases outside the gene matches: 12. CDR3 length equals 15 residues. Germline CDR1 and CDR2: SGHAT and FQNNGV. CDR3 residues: CASTLTGAFGYEQYF. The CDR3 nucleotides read TGTGCCAGCACCCTCACAGGGGCCTTTGGCTACGAGCAGTACTTC.

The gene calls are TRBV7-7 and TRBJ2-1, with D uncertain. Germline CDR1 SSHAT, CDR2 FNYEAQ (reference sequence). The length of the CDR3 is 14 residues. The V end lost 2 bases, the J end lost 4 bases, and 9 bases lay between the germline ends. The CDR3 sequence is CASSLMGGYNEQFF. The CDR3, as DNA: TGTGCCAGCAGCTTAATGGGCGGATACAATGAGCAGTTCTTC.

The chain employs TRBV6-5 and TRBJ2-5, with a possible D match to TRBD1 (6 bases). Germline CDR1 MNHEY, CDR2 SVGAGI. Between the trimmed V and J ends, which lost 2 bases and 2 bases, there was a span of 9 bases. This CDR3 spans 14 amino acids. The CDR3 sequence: CASSYAGEQETQYF. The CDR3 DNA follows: TGTGCCAGCAGTTACGCAGGGGAGCAAGAGACCCAGTACTTC.

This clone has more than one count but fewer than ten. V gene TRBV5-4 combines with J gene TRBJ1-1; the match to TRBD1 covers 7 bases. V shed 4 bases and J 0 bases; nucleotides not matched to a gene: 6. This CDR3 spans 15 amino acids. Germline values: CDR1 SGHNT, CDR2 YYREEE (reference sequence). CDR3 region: CASSPTGQLNTEAFF. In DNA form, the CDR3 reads TGTGCCAGCAGCCCCACGGGACAGCTGAACACTGAAGCTTTCTTT.

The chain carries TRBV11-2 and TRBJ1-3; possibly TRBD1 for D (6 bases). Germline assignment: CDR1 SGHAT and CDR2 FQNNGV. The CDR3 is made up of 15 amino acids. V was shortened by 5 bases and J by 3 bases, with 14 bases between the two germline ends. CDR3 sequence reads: CASSDRRGFGNTIYF. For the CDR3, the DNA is TGTGCCAGCAGCGACCGCAGGGGCTTTGGAAACACCATATATTTT.

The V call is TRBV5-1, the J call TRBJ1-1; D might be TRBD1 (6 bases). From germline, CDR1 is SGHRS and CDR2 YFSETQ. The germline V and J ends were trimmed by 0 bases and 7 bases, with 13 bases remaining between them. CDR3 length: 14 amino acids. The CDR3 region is CASSLAEGDLEAFF. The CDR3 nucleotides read TGCGCCAGCAGCTTGGCCGAGGGGGACCTTGAAGCTTTCTTT.

The CDR3 reads CASSLEVVANTGELFF. The CDR3 nucleotides read TGCGCCAGCAGCTTGGAGGTGGTGGCGAACACCGGGGAGCTGTTTTTT. The chain uses TRBV5-1 and TRBJ2-2; D is undetermined. The V and J ends lost 0 bases and 0 bases respectively, with 9 bases between them. Germline lookup yields CDR1 SGHRS and CDR2 YFSETQ. The CDR3 has 16 amino acids.

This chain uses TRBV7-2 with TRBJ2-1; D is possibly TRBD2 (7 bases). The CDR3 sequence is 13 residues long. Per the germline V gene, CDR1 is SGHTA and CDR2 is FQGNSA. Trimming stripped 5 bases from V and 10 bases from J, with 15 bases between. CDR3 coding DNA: TGTGCCAGCAGCCTTAGTAGGGGGGGGGAGCAGTTCTTC. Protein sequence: CASSLSRGGEQFF.

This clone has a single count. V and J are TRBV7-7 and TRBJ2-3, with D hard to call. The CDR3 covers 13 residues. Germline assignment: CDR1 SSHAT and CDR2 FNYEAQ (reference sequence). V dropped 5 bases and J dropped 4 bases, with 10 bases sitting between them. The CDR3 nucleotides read TGTGCCAGCAGCCCCTTGTCGGCAGATACGCAGTATTTT. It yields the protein CASSPLSADTQYF.

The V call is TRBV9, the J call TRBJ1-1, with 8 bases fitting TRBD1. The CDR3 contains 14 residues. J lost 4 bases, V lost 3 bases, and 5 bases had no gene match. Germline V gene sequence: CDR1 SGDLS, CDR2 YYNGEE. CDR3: CASSAQGASTEAFF. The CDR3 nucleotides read TGTGCCAGCAGCGCTCAGGGGGCGAGCACTGAAGCTTTCTTT.

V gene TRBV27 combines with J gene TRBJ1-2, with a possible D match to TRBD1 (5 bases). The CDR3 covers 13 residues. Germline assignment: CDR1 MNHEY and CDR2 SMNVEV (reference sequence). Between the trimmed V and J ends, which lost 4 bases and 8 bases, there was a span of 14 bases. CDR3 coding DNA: TGTGCCAGCAGTTCCCGACAGCCGCTAGGCTACACCTTC. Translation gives CASSSRQPLGYTF.

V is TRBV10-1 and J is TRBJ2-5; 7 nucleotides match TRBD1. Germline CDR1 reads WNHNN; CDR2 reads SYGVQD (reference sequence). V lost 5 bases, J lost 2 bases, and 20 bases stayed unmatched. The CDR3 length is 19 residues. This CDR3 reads CASSLSGTDNRGRQETQYF. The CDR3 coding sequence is TGCGCCAGCAGTTTATCCGGGACAGATAATAGAGGCAGACAAGAGACCCAGTACTTC.

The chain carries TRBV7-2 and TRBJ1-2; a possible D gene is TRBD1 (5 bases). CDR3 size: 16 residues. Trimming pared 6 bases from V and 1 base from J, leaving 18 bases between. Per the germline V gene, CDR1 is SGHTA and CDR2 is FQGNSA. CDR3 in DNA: TGTGCCAGCAGATCGGGACCAGCGGAATATAACTATGGCTACACCTTC. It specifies CASRSGPAEYNYGYTF.

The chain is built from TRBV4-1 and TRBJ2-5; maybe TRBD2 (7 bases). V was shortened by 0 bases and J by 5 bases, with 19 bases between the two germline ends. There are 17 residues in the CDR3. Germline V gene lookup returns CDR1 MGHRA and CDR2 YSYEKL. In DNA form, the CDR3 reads TGCGCCAGCAGCCAAGAGTTTGGCGGGGGCGGCCGGGAGACCCAGTACTTC. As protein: CASSQEFGGGGRETQYF.

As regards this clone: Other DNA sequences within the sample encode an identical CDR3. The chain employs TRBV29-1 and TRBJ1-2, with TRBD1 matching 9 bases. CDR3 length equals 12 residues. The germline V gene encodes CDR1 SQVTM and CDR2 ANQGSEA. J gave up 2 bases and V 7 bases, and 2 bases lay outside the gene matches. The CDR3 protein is CSAGQGNYGYTF. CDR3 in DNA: TGCAGCGCAGGACAGGGGAACTATGGCTACACCTTC. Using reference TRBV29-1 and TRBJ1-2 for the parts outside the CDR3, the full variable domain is SAVISQKPSRDICQRGTSLTIQCQVDSQVTMMFWYRQQPGQSLTLIATANQGSEATYESGFVIDKFPISRPNLTFSTLTVSNMSPEDSSIYLCSAGQGNYGYTFGSGTRLTVV.